Below are 26 T cell receptor beta chains sequenced from a single sample in a study of T cell responses to AZD1222 COVID-19 vaccine. The method was immunoSEQ multiplex PCR; TCRdb's version includes in-frame clones alone and lacks a portion of them. The sample lists about 110,000 clones, roughly nine tenths occurring once. Source: peripheral blood, taken on day 0 of MenACWY control vaccination. The receptor set was obtained from an adult in good health.

J is TRBJ1-1 and V is TRBV28, with D unresolved. CDR3 length equals 15 residues. Germline assignment: CDR1 MDHEN and CDR2 SYDVKM. Trimming removed 6 bases at V and 3 bases at J, with 17 bases between. The CDR3 nucleotides are TGTGCCAGCAGCCTGGGGTCCGCAGCTTACACTGAAGCTTTCTTT. It yields the protein CASSLGSAAYTEAFF.

This clone has just one count. The V call is TRBV28, the J call TRBJ1-1; no clear D. Germline CDR1 and CDR2: MDHEN and SYDVKM. This CDR3 spans 12 amino acids. Deletions cut 2 bases from V and 2 bases from J, with 3 bases between. CDR3 sequence (DNA): TGTGCCAGCAGTTTACTAAACACTGAAGCTTTCTTT. Protein sequence: CASSLLNTEAFF. Using reference TRBV28 and TRBJ1-1 for the parts outside the CDR3, the full variable domain is DVKVTQSSRYLVKRTGEKVFLECVQDMDHENMFWYRQDPGLGLRLIYFSYDVKMKEKGDIPEGYSVSREKKERFSLILESASTNQTSMYLCASSLLNTEAFFGQGTRLTVV.

The chain employs TRBV20-1 and TRBJ2-1, with 7 bases identical to TRBD1. V dropped 5 bases and J dropped 8; count of bases not matched to a gene: 3. Germline CDR1 reads DFQATT; CDR2 reads SNEGSKA (reference sequence). The length of the CDR3 is 11 residues. CDR3 nucleotide sequence: TGCAGTGCTTCCGACAGGGATGAGCAGTTCTTC. The encoded protein is CSASDRDEQFF.

V is TRBV27 and J is TRBJ1-2; D ambiguous. Per the germline V gene, CDR1 is MNHEY and CDR2 is SMNVEV (reference sequence). The CDR3 spans 14 residues. Trimming cost V 5 bases and J 3 bases, with 13 bases left between them. The CDR3 bases are TGTGCCAGCAGTGCCTACAGCACGCACTATGGCTACACCTTC. Translation: CASSAYSTHYGYTF.

J is TRBJ2-3 and V is TRBV4-3, with 7 bases identical to TRBD1. The J segment lost 9 bases and the V segment lost 1 base, leaving 4 bases of the junction unmatched. This CDR3 comprises 13 residues. Germline loops: CDR1 LGHNA, CDR2 YSLEER. This CDR3 reads CASSQGGRGTQYF. CDR3 coding DNA: TGCGCCAGCAGCCAAGGCGGCAGGGGGACGCAGTATTTT.

As concerns this clone: The identical CDR3 is also encoded by other nucleotide sequences in the sample. The V gene is TRBV9, the J gene TRBJ1-1, with 7 bases aligning to TRBD1. Germline lookup yields CDR1 SGDLS and CDR2 YYNGEE. This CDR3 is 13 amino acids long. After removal of 0 bases from V and 5 bases from J, the junction contained 1 base not matched to a gene. This CDR3 reads CASSVGQGTEAFF. CDR3 in DNA: TGTGCCAGCAGCGTAGGACAGGGAACTGAAGCTTTCTTT.

This chain links TRBV23-1 with TRBJ1-4; D uncertain. TRBV23-1 is designated an ORF whose function remains uncertain. V lost 0 bases to trimming and J lost 3 bases, with 8 bases between them. This CDR3 is built from 15 residues. CDR3 sequence reads: CASSQSCAANEKLFF. For the CDR3, the DNA is TGCGCCAGCAGTCAATCCTGTGCGGCTAATGAAAAACTGTTTTTT.

CDR3 loop: CASSQDGPDLLTSYEQYF. The CDR3 DNA reads as TGTGCCAGCAGCCAAGACGGGCCCGACCTCTTAACCTCCTACGAGCAGTACTTC. The chain couples TRBV3-1 (or the pseudogene TRBV3-2) to TRBJ2-7; D gene uncertain. This CDR3 has 18 amino acids. With 0 bases removed from V and 0 bases from J, the gap between germline ends came to 18 bases. Per germline, CDR1 LGHDT and CDR2 YNNKEL (reference sequence).

This chain links TRBV3-1 (or the pseudogene TRBV3-2) with TRBJ2-1; 9 bases are a match to TRBD2. Trimming at V came to 0 bases and at J to 6 bases, leaving 6 bases not matched to a gene. Germline loops: CDR1 LGHDT, CDR2 YNNKEL (reference sequence). This CDR3 contains 16 residues. The CDR3 region is CASSQEGGGAPNEQFF. CDR3 nucleotide sequence: TGTGCCAGCAGCCAAGAGGGCGGGGGGGCTCCCAATGAGCAGTTCTTC.

The chain couples TRBV27 to TRBJ1-1, with D unclear. The CDR3 has 13 amino acids. Trimming cost V 0 bases and J 1 base, with 3 bases left between them. The germline gives CDR1 MNHEY, CDR2 SMNVEV (reference sequence). The CDR3, as DNA: TGTGCCAGCAGTTTATCTGCGAACACTGAAGCTTTCTTT. Protein: CASSLSANTEAFF.

This clone showed up just once. This chain links TRBV11-2 with TRBJ2-7, with 9 bases lining up with TRBD1. V shed 0 bases, J shed 5 bases, and the junction held 8 bases outside the gene matches. The germline gives CDR1 SGHAT, CDR2 FQNNGV. The CDR3 covers 16 residues. CDR3 DNA: TGTGCCAGCAGCTTAGAAAGCGGACAGGGGTACGACGAGCAGTACTTC. Amino acid sequence: CASSLESGQGYDEQYF.

The V gene is TRBV11-2, the J gene TRBJ2-1; TRBD1 matches 8 bases. The V segment lost 5 bases and the J segment 6 bases; nucleotides outside the gene matches: 9. The CDR3 is 15 amino acids. Germline CDR1 and CDR2: SGHAT and FQNNGV. CDR3 in DNA: TGTGCCAGCAGCGGCTTGACAGGGGCCCGCAATGAGCAGTTCTTC. Translating gives CASSGLTGARNEQFF.

Here the CDR3 DNA reads TGTGCCAGCAGCCCAGAGCCCCTGGGACTAGCGGGGGGGCGGGTTGAGCAGTTCTTC. Protein: CASSPEPLGLAGGRVEQFF. This chain links TRBV7-2 with TRBJ2-1, with 16 bases matching TRBD2. The CDR3 sequence is 19 residues long. With V trimmed by 5 bases and J by 9 bases, 16 bases remained unmatched. The V gene's germline CDR1 is SGHTA and CDR2 FQGNSA.

In this sample, this clone turned up once. The chain carries TRBV18 and TRBJ2-1; D is perhaps TRBD2 (5 bases). Germline-derived CDR1 and CDR2 are KGHSH and LQKENI. The CDR3 is made up of 13 amino acids. V was trimmed by 3 bases and J by 5 bases, leaving 8 bases between them. The CDR3 here is CASSPGIDNEQFF. The CDR3 DNA follows: TGTGCCAGCTCACCCGGGATTGACAATGAGCAGTTCTTC.

This chain uses TRBV5-6 with TRBJ1-6; no reliable D call. This CDR3 comprises 16 residues. The germline gives CDR1 SGHDT, CDR2 YYEEEE. The V end was cut by 9 bases, the J end by 3 bases, with 19 bases between. CDR3 sequence reads: CATSALRANYNSPLHF. DNA of the CDR3: TGTGCCACCAGTGCTCTCCGGGCAAACTATAATTCACCCCTCCACTTT.

The rearrangement joins TRBV6-6 to TRBJ2-7; a weak D match, TRBD2 (5 bases). Germline V CDR1 and CDR2: MNHNY, SVGAGI (reference sequence). The V gene lost 2 bases and the J gene lost 1 base, with 9 bases spanning the gap. The CDR3 spans 14 residues. The CDR3 DNA reads TGTGCCAGCAGTTACCGGGGAGATTCCTACGAGCAGTACTTC. Protein product: CASSYRGDSYEQYF.

The chain joins TRBV11-3 to TRBJ1-2, with D uncertain. V gave up 0 bases and J gave up 4 bases, with 3 bases separating them. Germline CDR1 is SGHNT and CDR2 is YENEEA. This CDR3 has 12 residues. The CDR3 nucleotides are TGTGCCAGCAGCTTAGATAGCTATGGCTACACCTTC. Protein sequence: CASSLDSYGYTF.

The chain employs TRBV7-2 and TRBJ2-2, with D unclear. V was clipped by 4 bases and J by 3 bases, with 9 bases between them. CDR1 and CDR2 (germline): SGHTA, FQGNSA. The CDR3 extends over 14 amino acids. CDR3 amino acids: CASSSTSYTGELFF. In nucleotides, the CDR3 is TGTGCCAGCAGCTCAACGAGCTACACCGGGGAGCTGTTTTTT.

The rearrangement links TRBV30 to TRBJ1-2; tentatively, D is TRBD1 (5 bases). The ends were cut back, 3 bases at V and 8 bases at J, with 16 bases in the middle. CDR1 and CDR2 from the germline V gene are GTSNPN and SVGIG (reference sequence). The CDR3 covers 13 residues. The CDR3 bases are TGTGCCTGGAGGACCTGGGACCGCTCCGGCTACACCTTC. Its translation is CAWRTWDRSGYTF.

The chain has TRBV7-9 and TRBJ1-3, with 7 bases that match TRBD1. Germline loops: CDR1 SEHNR, CDR2 FQNEAQ (reference sequence). Trimming cost V 3 bases and J 4 bases; bases outside gene matches: 3. This CDR3 spans 14 amino acids. The CDR3 DNA follows: TGTGCCAGCAGCTTTCAGGGGGAAGGAAACACCATATATTTT. Translation: CASSFQGEGNTIYF.

The chain links TRBV11-2 to TRBJ2-7, with 8 bases lining up with TRBD1. CDR3 length: 14 amino acids. Germline V gives CDR1 SGHAT, CDR2 FQNNGV. V lost 6 bases and J lost 6; bases outside the gene matches: 10. Here the CDR3 reads CASSYPGQGTEQYF. As DNA, the CDR3 is TGTGCCAGCAGTTACCCCGGACAGGGTACCGAGCAGTACTTC. Variable domain in full (rest from reference TRBV11-2 and TRBJ2-7): EAGVAQSPRYKIIEKRQSVAFWCNPISGHATLYWYQQILGQGPKLLIQFQNNGVVDDSQLPKDRFSAERLKGVDSTLKIQPAKLEDSAVYLCASSYPGQGTEQYFGPGTRLTVT.

The rearrangement joins TRBV2 to TRBJ2-7; 8 nucleotides agree with TRBD1. CDR1 SNHLY and CDR2 FYNNEI come from the germline V gene. The V and J ends lost 1 base and 4 bases, in that order; junction bases with no gene match: 3. CDR3 length equals 14 residues. CDR3 in DNA: TGTGCCAGCAGTGAAGGGACAGGGTTATACGAGCAGTACTTC. It yields the protein CASSEGTGLYEQYF.

Only one count was recorded for this clone. The chain combines TRBV28 with TRBJ2-3, with 9 bases matching TRBD1. With 6 bases clipped from V and 6 bases from J, the junction kept 7 bases outside the gene matches. Germline values: CDR1 MDHEN, CDR2 SYDVKM. The CDR3 is made up of 14 amino acids. The CDR3 DNA is TGTGCCAGCAGGTACAGGGGGCGCTCGGATACGCAGTATTTT. It yields the protein CASRYRGRSDTQYF.

This clone has just a few counts. The chain carries TRBV5-4 and TRBJ2-1; perhaps TRBD1 as D (5 bases). There are 13 residues in the CDR3. Germline lookup yields CDR1 SGHNT and CDR2 YYREEE (reference sequence). Trimming removed 0 bases at V and 9 bases at J, with 10 bases between. CDR3 amino acids: CASSLGRVGEQFF. The DNA of the CDR3 is TGTGCCAGCAGCTTGGGCAGGGTCGGTGAGCAGTTCTTC. The whole variable domain, filled in from reference TRBV5-4 and TRBJ2-1, reads ETGVTQSPTHLIKTRGQQVTLRCSSQSGHNTVSWYQQALGQGPQFIFQYYREEENGRGNFPPRFSGLQFPNYSSELNVNALELDDSALYLCASSLGRVGEQFFGPGTRLTVL.

The J gene is TRBJ2-6, the V gene TRBV18, with D uncertain. The V gene's germline CDR1 is KGHSH and CDR2 LQKENI. This CDR3 is 14 amino acids long. The ends were cut back, 4 bases at V and 2 bases at J, with 6 bases in the middle. The DNA of the CDR3 is TGTGCCAGCTCACAAGGGCCTGGGGCCAACGTCCTGACTTTC. Encoded protein: CASSQGPGANVLTF.

The chain recombines TRBV5-6 with TRBJ2-3, with a weak D call TRBD1 (5 bases). The CDR3 is made up of 16 amino acids. The V end lost 0 bases, the J end lost 3 bases, and 14 bases lay between the germline ends. The germline V gene encodes CDR1 SGHDT and CDR2 YYEEEE. The CDR3 reads CASSLEAGSGTDTQYF. Here the CDR3 DNA reads TGTGCCAGCAGCTTGGAGGCAGGGTCAGGTACAGATACGCAGTATTTT.